One sample yielded the 28 T cell receptor beta chains listed below, sequenced in a study of T cells in Graves' hyperthyroidism and ophthalmopathy. Researchers amplified the TCR beta CDR3 regions from RNA transcripts. Carried out on the TCR CDR3, a first-round RT-PCR used the HTBI primer set. TCRdb used MiXCR to reprocess the multiplex PCR reads, holding one entry per CDR3 protein. There are around 190,000 distinct CDR3 sequences in the sample; about a sixth occur only once, and roughly 50% lies in the top ten. Sample: blood. These receptors all come from a woman between 45 and 65 years old with Graves' hyperthyroidism.

The chain recombines TRBV14 with TRBJ1-6; D remains ambiguous. The length of the CDR3 is 13 residues. The germline CDR1 and CDR2 sequences are SGHDN and FVKESK. Trimming stripped 4 bases from V and 6 bases from J, with 7 bases between. The CDR3 protein is CASSPGVNSPLHF. The CDR3 DNA reads as TGTGCCAGCAGCCCCGGAGTTAATTCACCCCTCCACTTT. The whole variable domain, remainder taken from reference TRBV14 and TRBJ1-6, is EAGVTQFPSHSVIEKGQTVTLRCDPISGHDNLYWYRRVMGKEIKFLLHFVKESKQDESGMPNNRFLAERTGGTYSTLKVQPAELEDSGVYFCASSPGVNSPLHFGNGTRLTVT.

This clonotype has more than one count but fewer than ten. This CDR3 reads CASSRDALNYGYTF. As DNA, the CDR3 is TGTGCCAGCAGCCGGGACGCCCTTAACTATGGCTACACCTTC. V gene TRBV7-2 combines with J gene TRBJ1-2, with D possibly being TRBD1 (5 bases). Germline V gene lookup returns CDR1 SGHTA and CDR2 FQGNSA. V was trimmed by 5 bases and J by 1 base, leaving 11 bases between them. This CDR3 region has 14 residues.

This clonotype was observed a few times. The genes are TRBV27 and TRBJ2-1; TRBD2 is a possible D gene (6 bases). V was cut by 2 bases and J by 9 bases, with 17 bases left in between. The CDR3 loop spans 15 amino acids. Germline V gene data show CDR1 as MNHEY and CDR2 as SMNVEV (reference sequence). The CDR3 reads CASSLGGRGKGEQFF. The CDR3 bases are TGTGCCAGCAGTTTAGGGGGGAGAGGAAAAGGTGAGCAGTTCTTC.

On this clonotype: This could be a read error, since a much larger clone is one nucleotide away. The rearrangement links TRBV24-1 to TRBJ1-2; D ambiguous. The germline V gene encodes CDR1 KGHDR and CDR2 SFDVKD. The CDR3 contains 12 residues. V gave up 2 bases and J gave up 6 bases, with 6 bases separating them. The CDR3 DNA sequence: TGTGCCACCAGTGATTACTCCCATGGCTACACCTTC. This translates into CATSDYSHGYTF.

The CDR3 coding sequence is TGCGCCAGCAGTCGGGCCGCAAGCTCCTACGAGCAGTACTTC. Its protein product is CASSRAASSYEQYF. The chain combines TRBV5-1 with TRBJ2-7; D gene unclear. The V gene's germline CDR1 is SGHRS and CDR2 YFSETQ. V was pared by 5 bases and J by 0 bases, with 12 bases between. The CDR3 loop spans 14 amino acids.

At least ten counts were recorded for this clonotype. The CDR3 loop is CAISESRLAGTYEQFF. The CDR3 nucleotides are TGTGCCATCAGTGAGTCGAGACTAGCGGGAACCTATGAGCAGTTCTTC. This chain connects TRBV10-3 to TRBJ2-1, with 11 bases identical to TRBD2. V lost 0 bases and J lost 8; bases outside the gene matches: 6. There are 16 residues in the CDR3. The germline V gene has CDR1 ENHRY and CDR2 SYGVKD.

This clonotype came up many times. CDR3 amino acids: CASSERDRGWYGYTF. The DNA of the CDR3 is TGTGCCAGCAGTGAACGGGACAGGGGATGGTATGGCTACACCTTC. This chain links TRBV6-1 with TRBJ1-2; 10 nucleotides align to TRBD1. Germline CDR1 reads MNHNS; CDR2 reads SASEGT. This CDR3 is built from 15 residues. Trimming took 2 bases from V and 5 from J; bases not matched to a gene: 5.

This clonotype was observed a single time. With a much larger clone just one base away, this may be a read error. V is TRBV20-1 and J is TRBJ2-1; D assignment may be TRBD1 or TRBD2 (6 bases each). Near its end, the DNA agrees better with TRBJ2-7, so the J call may be wrong. Germline V lookup: CDR1 DFQATT, CDR2 SNEGSKA (reference sequence). The CDR3 contains 14 residues. As DNA, the CDR3 is TGCAGCCGAGGGGGGACTCCGTTCTACAATGAGCAGTACTTC. Amino acids: CSRGGTPFYNEQYF.

The genes are TRBV7-2 and TRBJ2-1; 12 bases line up with TRBD2. The CDR3 covers 18 residues. The J segment lost 2 bases and the V segment lost 1 base, leaving 6 bases of the junction unmatched. Germline V gene lookup returns CDR1 SGHTA and CDR2 FQGNSA. In DNA, the CDR3 is TGTGCCAGCAGCTTAGAAACTAGCGGGAGGAGTCCCTACAATGAGCAGTTCTTC. Its protein is CASSLETSGRSPYNEQFF.

This clonotype was counted ten times or more. V is TRBV27 and J is TRBJ2-1, with TRBD1 matching over 11 bases. After removal of 5 bases from V and 6 bases from J, the junction contained 3 bases not matched to a gene. This CDR3 has 14 amino acids. Germline V gene lookup returns CDR1 MNHEY and CDR2 SMNVEV (reference sequence). Written as DNA, the CDR3 is TGTGCCAGCAGTACCGGGACAGGGGGCAATGAGCAGTTCTTC. Translated, it gives CASSTGTGGNEQFF.

The rearrangement links TRBV19 to TRBJ1-4, with 9 bases fitting TRBD1. Germline V gene lookup returns CDR1 LNHDA and CDR2 SQIVND (reference sequence). Unmatched junction bases numbered 7, after V lost 10 bases and J lost 7 bases. The CDR3 runs 13 residues. This CDR3 reads CATRDRVVEKLFF. The CDR3 DNA is TGTGCCACCCGGGACAGGGTTGTTGAAAAACTGTTTTTT.

This clonotype was seen many times. This chain links TRBV28 with TRBJ2-7; D unclear. CDR1 MDHEN and CDR2 SYDVKM come from the germline V gene. This CDR3 has 11 amino acids. Between the trimmed V and J ends, which lost 2 bases and 2 bases, there was a span of 1 base. The CDR3 region is CASSLTYEQYF. CDR3 nucleotides: TGTGCCAGCAGTTTAACCTACGAGCAGTACTTC.

V is TRBV19 and J is TRBJ1-2, with D possibly TRBD1 on 6 matching bases. The CDR3 consists of 15 residues. CDR1 is LNHDA and CDR2 is SQIVND in the germline V gene (reference sequence). Deletions cut 7 bases from V and 5 bases from J, with 20 bases between. The CDR3 region has the DNA TGTGCCAGTACTAAATCAACAGGGACCTTGTATGGCTACACCTTC. Its protein is CASTKSTGTLYGYTF.

This clonotype was observed many times. The chain uses TRBV4-2 and TRBJ1-6, with D perhaps matching TRBD1 (6 bases). V lost 8 bases, J lost 3 bases, and 11 bases lay in between. This CDR3 has 14 amino acids. Per germline, CDR1 LGHNA and CDR2 YNFKEQ. The CDR3 spells CASGKGGYNSPLHF. Written as DNA, the CDR3 is TGTGCCAGCGGCAAGGGGGGCTATAATTCACCCCTCCACTTT.

In this sample, this clonotype turned up many times. This chain links TRBV5-4 with TRBJ2-4; 9 bases align to TRBD1. The V segment lost 4 bases and the J segment 9 bases; nucleotides outside the gene matches: 5. This CDR3 is built from 13 residues. Germline V gene data show CDR1 as SGHNT and CDR2 as YYREEE (reference sequence). The CDR3 reads CASSGGQGGIQYF. In nucleotides, the CDR3 is TGTGCCAGCAGCGGGGGACAGGGCGGCATTCAGTACTTC.

The table lists this clonotype with many counts. This chain joins TRBV3-1 and TRBJ1-2; D remains ambiguous. The CDR3 is made up of 18 amino acids. CDR1 is LGHDT, CDR2 YNNKEL, per germline (reference sequence). With 1 base removed from V and 4 bases from J, the gap between germline ends came to 22 bases. The CDR3: CASSQVRVTGGGIYGYTF. CDR3 DNA: TGTGCCAGCAGCCAAGTTCGGGTTACTGGTGGCGGAATCTATGGCTACACCTTC. The variable domain in full, with the rest retrieved from reference TRBV3-1 and TRBJ1-2, is DTAVSQTPKYLVTQMGNDKSIKCEQNLGHDTMYWYKQDSKKFLKIMFSYNNKELIINETVPNRFSPKSPDKAHLNLHINSLELGDSAVYFCASSQVRVTGGGIYGYTFGSGTRLTVV.

The rearrangement uses TRBV4-1 and TRBJ1-5; TRBD1 is a possible D gene (6 bases). Trimming took 3 bases from V and 6 from J, leaving 9 bases between them. Germline CDR1 reads MGHRA; CDR2 reads YSYEKL. The length of the CDR3 is 13 residues. CDR3 DNA sequence: TGCGCCAGCAGCCAGGCAGGGGCTCAGCCCCAGCATTTT. The encoded protein is CASSQAGAQPQHF.

The chain combines TRBV10-3 with TRBJ1-2; D might be TRBD1 (5 bases). CDR1 ENHRY and CDR2 SYGVKD come from the germline V gene. The CDR3 has 13 amino acids. Between the trimmed V and J ends, which lost 5 bases and 2 bases, there was a span of 9 bases. The CDR3 DNA reads TGTGCCATCAGTCGGGGGGAGAACTATGGCTACACCTTC. Translation gives CAISRGENYGYTF.

This clonotype appeared many times. The CDR3, as DNA: TGTGCCACCAGTGCCCCCGGACAGGGAAAAAATCAGCCCCAGCATTTT. The encoded protein is CATSAPGQGKNQPQHF. The chain combines TRBV24-1 with TRBJ1-5; 8 bases map to TRBD1. The ends lost 5 bases at V and 4 bases at J; junction bases unmatched: 9. The germline CDR1 and CDR2 sequences are KGHDR and SFDVKD. CDR3 size: 16 residues.

V and J are TRBV29-1 and TRBJ2-6; D gene uncertain. V was clipped by 3 bases and J by 0 bases, with 15 bases between them. Germline V gene lookup returns CDR1 SQVTM and CDR2 ANQGSEA. The CDR3 length is 17 residues. The CDR3 sequence: CSVELWGRGSGANVLTF. The CDR3 nucleotides read TGCAGCGTTGAGTTGTGGGGTCGTGGCTCTGGGGCCAACGTCCTGACTTTC.

This clonotype was recorded at least ten times. V is TRBV27 and J is TRBJ2-3; 12 positions agree with TRBD2. CDR3 length equals 17 residues. V trimming: 6 bases; J trimming: 0 bases; junction bases outside the gene matches: 7. Germline V gives CDR1 MNHEY, CDR2 SMNVEV (reference sequence). CDR3: CASRWGTSGSSTDTQYF. The CDR3 DNA reads as TGTGCCAGCAGGTGGGGGACTAGCGGGTCTAGCACAGATACGCAGTATTTT.

This clonotype was picked up one time. The CDR3 DNA follows: TGTGCCAGCAGCTTAGACCTAGCGGGAGGACCGGGTGAGCAGTTCTTC. This gives the protein CASSLDLAGGPGEQFF. V usage is TRBV7-9 and J usage is TRBJ2-1, with TRBD2 matching over 11 bases. This CDR3 comprises 16 residues. The germline CDR1 and CDR2 sequences are SEHNR and FQNEAQ (reference sequence). Trimming at V came to 1 base and at J to 9 bases, leaving 8 bases not matched to a gene.

This clonotype appeared many times. V gene TRBV24-1 combines with J gene TRBJ1-2; no clear D. CDR1 is KGHDR, CDR2 SFDVKD, per germline. V lost 3 bases to trimming and J lost 3 bases, with 10 bases between them. The CDR3 runs to 14 residues. For the CDR3, the DNA is TGTGCCACCAGTGATCTTGCCGGAGACTATGGCTACACCTTC. It yields the protein CATSDLAGDYGYTF.

This rearrangement joins TRBV27 to TRBJ1-5, with TRBD1 as a possible D gene (5 bases). The CDR3 has 13 residues. V was shortened by 8 bases and J by 7 bases, with 15 bases between the two germline ends. Germline CDR1 and CDR2: MNHEY and SMNVEV (reference sequence). The CDR3 region has the DNA TGTGCCAGCTCTGAGGGGTCTTTACAGCCCCAGCATTTT. This codes for CASSEGSLQPQHF.

This clonotype was seen ten or more times. This chain connects TRBV3-1 to TRBJ2-5; weak D call: TRBD1 (5 bases). V was pared by 5 bases and J by 4 bases, with 11 bases between. The germline gives CDR1 LGHDT, CDR2 YNNKEL (reference sequence). The CDR3 extends over 13 amino acids. The CDR3 loop reads CASSSPQGETQYF. Written as DNA, the CDR3 is TGTGCCAGCAGCTCCCCGCAGGGAGAGACCCAGTACTTC.

Many counts were recorded for this clonotype. J is TRBJ2-2 and V is TRBV11-3, with D perhaps matching TRBD2 (6 bases). The length of the CDR3 is 14 residues. V shed 6 bases and J shed 0 bases, with 8 bases lying between them. Looked up from germline, CDR1 is SGHNT and CDR2 is YENEEA. Written as DNA, the CDR3 is TGTGCCAGCAGGGAGGGTGCGAACACCGGGGAGCTGTTTTTT. Translating it yields CASREGANTGELFF.

This chain links TRBV5-1 with TRBJ2-4, with D possibly matching TRBD1 (5 bases). Germline V lookup: CDR1 SGHRS, CDR2 YFSETQ. V lost 6 bases and J lost 1, with 8 bases in between. This CDR3 has 13 residues. CDR3 sequence reads: CASKPGAKNIQYF. CDR3 coding DNA: TGCGCCAGCAAACCAGGGGCCAAAAACATTCAGTACTTC.

This clonotype turned up a few times. The chain uses TRBV9 and TRBJ2-1; TRBD1 agrees at 7 bases. CDR3 size: 15 residues. Germline V gene sequence: CDR1 SGDLS, CDR2 YYNGEE. Losses at the gene ends were 1 base for V and 4 bases for J; bases not matched to a gene: 5. The CDR3 DNA follows: TGTGCCAGCAGCGTACCGCCGGACAGGTACAATGAGCAGTTCTTC. Amino acids: CASSVPPDRYNEQFF. The complete variable domain, with remaining parts taken from reference TRBV9 and TRBJ2-1, reads DSGVTQTPKHLITATGQRVTLRCSPRSGDLSVYWYQQSLDQGLQFLIQYYNGEERAKGNILERFSAQQFPDLHSELNLSSLELGDSALYFCASSVPPDRYNEQFFGPGTRLTVL.